A selection of T cell receptor beta chains follows, all from one sample in a study of blood T cells in healthy people across ages. From the 5' RACE reads, TCRdb called clonotypes with MiXCR, one entry per CDR3 protein. The data contain about a million distinct CDR3 sequences, approximately 50% of them seen just once; the ten biggest clones take up over 20%. The sequenced sample was blood. These receptors came from a woman in her sixties or seventies in good health. The CDR3 runs from the conserved cysteine through the conserved F or W. Each record gives: CDR3 DNA, CDR3 protein, J gene, clone size, D gene, V gene. The D gene is left open where the match is weak. Size tells how often a clone was seen (once, few, many) or the class of an expanded clone, and some rows leave it out.

CDR3nt: TGCAGCGCTAGCAGGCCCCGAGGACCCTACGAGCAGTACTTC; CDR3aa: CSASRPRGPYEQYF; j_gene: TRBJ2-7; abundance: few; d_gene: NA; v_gene: TRBV20-1
CDR3nt: TGTGCCAGCTGCCTACAACTCTTTGGGGAGCAGTACTTC; CDR3aa: CASCLQLFGEQYF; j_gene: TRBJ2-4; abundance: NA; d_gene: NA; v_gene: TRBV6-1
CDR3nt: TGCGCCAGCAGCCAAGAGATACGGATCTCGTGGTCCTCCTACGAGCAGTACTTC; CDR3aa: CASSQEIRISWSSYEQYF; j_gene: TRBJ2-7; abundance: NA; d_gene: NA; v_gene: TRBV4-1
CDR3nt: TGTGCCAGCAGTTTATGGGGACCCAACAATGAGCAGTTCTTC; CDR3aa: CASSLWGPNNEQFF; j_gene: TRBJ2-1; abundance: NA; d_gene: NA; v_gene: TRBV12-3/TRBV12-4
CDR3nt: TGTGCCAGCACCCTGAGTATTCTAGGGACAGCCCAGGGAATGGCTTTCTTT; CDR3aa: CASTLSILGTAQGMAFF; j_gene: TRBJ1-1; abundance: NA; d_gene: TRBD1; v_gene: TRBV28
CDR3nt: TGCGCCAGCAGCCGCTCGATCAGGGGGGTTGGTTCACCCCTCCACTTT; CDR3aa: CASSRSIRGVGSPLHF; j_gene: TRBJ1-6; abundance: few; d_gene: TRBD1; v_gene: TRBV4-1
CDR3nt: TGTGCCAGCAGTTACTTCTCAGGGGGCAGTAGTAATGAGCAGTTCTTC; CDR3aa: CASSYFSGGSSNEQFF; j_gene: TRBJ2-1; abundance: few; d_gene: TRBD1; v_gene: TRBV6-2/TRBV6-3
CDR3nt: TGTGCCAGCAGTTACTTAGCGGGAGAGGCCTACGAGCAGTACTTC; CDR3aa: CASSYLAGEAYEQYF; j_gene: TRBJ2-7; abundance: few; d_gene: TRBD2; v_gene: TRBV6-6
CDR3nt: TGTGCCACCTCGGGAAAGGGACTAGGGGGTCAAGAGACCCAGTACTTC; CDR3aa: CATSGKGLGGQETQYF; j_gene: TRBJ2-5; abundance: few; d_gene: TRBD2; v_gene: TRBV10-3
CDR3nt: TGTGCCAGCAGCTTGAGTCCAAGGGAATCCACTGAAGCTTTCTTT; CDR3aa: CASSLSPRESTEAFF; j_gene: TRBJ1-1; abundance: NA; d_gene: NA; v_gene: TRBV5-5
CDR3nt: TGTGCCAGCAGGGAAGGGGCCGAAGAGACCCAGTACTTC; CDR3aa: CASREGAEETQYF; j_gene: TRBJ2-5; abundance: NA; d_gene: NA; v_gene: TRBV28
CDR3nt: TGCGCCAGCAGCCAGCGTACCCTGGGACACTATGGCTACACCTTC; CDR3aa: CASSQRTLGHYGYTF; j_gene: TRBJ1-2; abundance: NA; d_gene: NA; v_gene: TRBV4-3
CDR3nt: TGTGCCAGCAGGACTAGCGGGAGTGGAGATACGCAGTATTTT; CDR3aa: CASRTSGSGDTQYF; j_gene: TRBJ2-3; abundance: NA; d_gene: TRBD2; v_gene: TRBV6-2/TRBV6-3
CDR3nt: TGTGCCAGCAGTTTAGCAGGGTGGAATGAGCAGTTCTTC; CDR3aa: CASSLAGWNEQFF; j_gene: TRBJ2-1; abundance: NA; d_gene: NA; v_gene: TRBV12-3/TRBV12-4
CDR3nt: TGTGCCAGCAGTCGTCCGTGGGGAGGCCGGCGGCTTTCCTACGAGCAGTACTTC; CDR3aa: CASSRPWGGRRLSYEQYF; j_gene: TRBJ2-7; abundance: NA; d_gene: NA; v_gene: TRBV28
CDR3nt: TGTGCCAGGCGGGGGACAGGGTCCCACGAGCAGTACTTC; CDR3aa: CARRGTGSHEQYF; j_gene: TRBJ2-7; abundance: few; d_gene: TRBD1; v_gene: TRBV7-2
CDR3nt: TGTGCCATCAGGGGGGCAGGGAGCTCCTACGAGCAGTACTTC; CDR3aa: CAIRGAGSSYEQYF; j_gene: TRBJ2-7; abundance: NA; d_gene: NA; v_gene: TRBV10-3